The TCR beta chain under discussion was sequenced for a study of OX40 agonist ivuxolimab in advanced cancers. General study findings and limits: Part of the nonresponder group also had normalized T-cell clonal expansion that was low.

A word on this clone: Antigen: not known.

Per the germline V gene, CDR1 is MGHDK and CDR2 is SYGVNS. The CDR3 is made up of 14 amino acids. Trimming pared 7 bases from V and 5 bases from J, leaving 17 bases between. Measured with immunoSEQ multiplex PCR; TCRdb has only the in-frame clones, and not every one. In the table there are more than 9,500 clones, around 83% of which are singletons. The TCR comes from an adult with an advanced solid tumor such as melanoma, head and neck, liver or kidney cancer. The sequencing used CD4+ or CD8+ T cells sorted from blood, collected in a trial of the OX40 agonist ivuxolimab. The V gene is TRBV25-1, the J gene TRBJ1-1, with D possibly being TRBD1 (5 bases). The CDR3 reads CASNQPWGGTEAFF. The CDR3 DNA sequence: TGTGCCAGCAACCAACCCTGGGGGGGGACTGAAGCTTTCTTT.